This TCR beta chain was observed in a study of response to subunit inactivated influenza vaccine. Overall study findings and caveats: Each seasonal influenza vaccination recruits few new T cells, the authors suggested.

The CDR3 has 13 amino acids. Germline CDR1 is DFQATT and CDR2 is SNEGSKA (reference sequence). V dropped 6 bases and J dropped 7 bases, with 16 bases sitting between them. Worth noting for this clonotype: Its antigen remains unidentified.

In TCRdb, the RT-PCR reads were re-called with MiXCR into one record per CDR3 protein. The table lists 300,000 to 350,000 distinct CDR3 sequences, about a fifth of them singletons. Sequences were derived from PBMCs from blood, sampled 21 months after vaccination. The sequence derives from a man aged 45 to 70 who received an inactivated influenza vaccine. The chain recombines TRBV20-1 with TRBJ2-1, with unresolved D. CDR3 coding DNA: TGCAGTGCCAGTCCCACTGCGAGGAATGAGCAGTTCTTC. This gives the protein CSASPTARNEQFF.